The rows below give T cell receptor beta chains drawn from one sample of a study of T cell responses to AZD1222 COVID-19 vaccine. Measured with immunoSEQ multiplex PCR; TCRdb has only the in-frame clones, and not every one. The table records tens of thousands of clones, nearly 90% of them present only once. Source: peripheral blood, taken 28 days after the second AZD1222 dose. The receptors originated from an adult who received the AZD1222 COVID-19 vaccine. CDR3s leave out the opening cysteine and the closing phenylalanine or tryptophan. Some rows have no size entry. The others give once, few or many, or a class for an expanded clone.

clone size	V gene	CDR3 protein
NA	TRBV27	ASSGTENQPQH
NA	TRBV4-2	ASSQAVDSSGNTIY
once	TRBV10-3	ATWTGSYNEQF
NA	TRBV19	ASTSDRGSYNEQF
NA	TRBV5-1	ASSKDSRSSYEQY
NA	TRBV7-9	ASMLGRNTGELF
few	TRBV4-1	ASSAIQGGNQPQH
NA	TRBV27	ASRPSTGVNSPLH
NA	TRBV7-8	ASSLLLPGDSPLH
NA	TRBV11-2	ASSLDLQPGNTGELF
NA	TRBV21-1	ASSPRTDPYEQY
once	TRBV11-2	ASSRDRVGNNEKLF
NA	TRBV11-2	ASSLQGAGYGYT
NA	TRBV6-5	ASSYSARGNTEAF
few	TRBV5-1	ASSLGAGSNYEQY
NA	TRBV18	ASSPPGAKNIQY
NA	TRBV3-1/TRBV3-2	ASSLAGSYNEQF
NA	TRBV6-6	ASSQKTGGREETQY
once	TRBV14	ASSQWTSPYNEQF
NA	TRBV7-9	ASSPTGSYEQY
NA	TRBV14	ASSGTENTEAF
NA	TRBV5-1	ASSLDRGEAF
NA	TRBV7-9	ASRRTGLGQETQY
NA	TRBV30	AWSGTSWNEQF
few	TRBV6-5	ASSLTWAGNTEAF
NA	TRBV7-9	ASIPGGAPNYGYT
NA	TRBV14	ASSPNTQGRAF
NA	TRBV7-3	ASSRIQGKNEQF
NA	TRBV14	ASSPFITGTRRTGANVLT
NA	TRBV19	ASSSGTPLQPQH
NA	TRBV6-6	ASSSGSALFVEQF
NA	TRBV2	ASKEWDRADTQY
few	TRBV27	ASSLLPAGQSPLH
once	TRBV2	ASSDRRLSFYEQY
NA	TRBV27	ASSLMSNSPLH
NA	TRBV7-2	ASSHPRQASNYGYT
NA	TRBV15	ATSRDRSYEQY
NA	TRBV15	ATSRMSTENEKLF
NA	TRBV6-4	AGHRMGDEQF
NA	TRBV7-2	ASSYPPYSYEQY
few	TRBV18	ASSPAQGIDGYT
once	TRBV3-1/TRBV3-2	ASSGRGRHNEQF
NA	TRBV7-2	ASSIPGGGTEAF
NA	TRBV4-3	ASSQDRVGNYEQY
few	TRBV3-1/TRBV3-2	ASSQDPSGTGQF
NA	TRBV5-1	ASSPQGDSNQPQH
NA	TRBV2	ASFGEGREEQF
NA	TRBV6-4	ASSSGTGGNEQF
NA	TRBV6-5	ASSRGGAGLETQY
NA	TRBV3-1/TRBV3-2	ASSRRQYYGYT
NA	TRBV5-1	ASRVQDDYGYT
once	TRBV7-9	ASSYPKATGTAEYEQY
NA	TRBV19	ASSIGPGGPTDTQY